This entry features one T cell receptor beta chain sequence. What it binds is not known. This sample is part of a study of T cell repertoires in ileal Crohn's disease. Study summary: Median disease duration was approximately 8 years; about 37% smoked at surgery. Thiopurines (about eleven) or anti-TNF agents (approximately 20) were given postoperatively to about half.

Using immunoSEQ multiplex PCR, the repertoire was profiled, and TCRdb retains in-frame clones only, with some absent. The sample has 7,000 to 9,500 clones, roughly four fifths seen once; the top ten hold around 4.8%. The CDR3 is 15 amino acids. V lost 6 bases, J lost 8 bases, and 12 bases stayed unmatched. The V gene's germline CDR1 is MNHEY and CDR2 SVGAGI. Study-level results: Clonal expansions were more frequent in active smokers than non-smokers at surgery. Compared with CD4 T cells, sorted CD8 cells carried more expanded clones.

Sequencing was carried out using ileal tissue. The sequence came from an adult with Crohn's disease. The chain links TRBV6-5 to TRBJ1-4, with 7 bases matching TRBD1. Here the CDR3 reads CASSLTGALGEKLFF. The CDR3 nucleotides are TGTGCCAGCAGCCTAACAGGGGCGCTTGGGGAAAAACTGTTTTTT.